A selection of T cell receptor beta chains follows, all from one sample in a study of blood T cells in healthy people across ages. MiXCR, applied by TCRdb to the 5' RACE reads, yields one record per CDR3 protein. Of about 930,000 distinct CDR3 sequences listed, 25% to 35% are singletons. These data were also reused for a study on T cells of mothers and their children.

Sequenced: blood. These TCRs come from a woman in her forties in good health. The CDR3 runs from the conserved cysteine through the conserved F or W. D genes are given only for firm matches. Clone size is shown for a subset of rows, as once, few, many or a class of expanded clone.

j_call: TRBJ1-1
clone_size: -
v_call: TRBV18
d_call: TRBD1
cdr3_aa: CASSPRQGRGAEAFF
cdr3_nt: TGTGCCAGCTCACCAAGACAGGGGCGAGGGGCTGAAGCTTTCTTT

j_call: TRBJ2-1
clone_size: -
v_call: TRBV9
d_call: TRBD2
cdr3_aa: CASSVASGGPGEQFF
cdr3_nt: TGTGCCAGCAGCGTAGCCAGCGGGGGCCCCGGGGAGCAGTTCTTC

j_call: TRBJ2-3
clone_size: -
v_call: TRBV9
d_call: TRBD2
cdr3_aa: CASGTGLAGYTDTQYF
cdr3_nt: TGTGCCAGCGGCACGGGACTAGCGGGTTACACAGATACGCAGTATTTT

j_call: TRBJ1-3
clone_size: -
v_call: TRBV28
d_call: -
cdr3_aa: CASSGNTIYF
cdr3_nt: TGTGCCTCCTCTGGAAACACCATATATTTT

j_call: TRBJ2-6
clone_size: -
v_call: TRBV27
d_call: -
cdr3_aa: CTSSSRGSGANVLTF
cdr3_nt: TGTACCAGCAGTAGCAGGGGATCTGGGGCCAACGTCCTGACTTTC

j_call: TRBJ1-4
clone_size: -
v_call: TRBV27
d_call: -
cdr3_aa: CARGGGYGKLFF
cdr3_nt: TGTGCCAGGGGTGGGGGTTATGGAAAACTGTTTTTT

j_call: TRBJ2-3
clone_size: -
v_call: TRBV20-1
d_call: -
cdr3_aa: CSARDQLGRTDTQYF
cdr3_nt: TGCAGTGCTAGAGATCAACTGGGGCGCACAGATACGCAGTATTTT

j_call: TRBJ2-7
clone_size: few
v_call: TRBV11-2
d_call: -
cdr3_aa: CASSLASGKQTYEQYF
cdr3_nt: TGTGCCAGCAGCTTAGCAAGTGGAAAGCAGACCTACGAGCAGTACTTC

j_call: TRBJ2-5
clone_size: many
v_call: TRBV7-2
d_call: -
cdr3_aa: CASSHDSQETQYF
cdr3_nt: TGTGCCAGCAGCCATGACAGTCAAGAGACCCAGTACTTC

j_call: TRBJ1-1
clone_size: -
v_call: TRBV7-9
d_call: -
cdr3_aa: CASSSGGQNTEAFF
cdr3_nt: TGTGCCAGCAGCTCCGGAGGTCAGAACACTGAAGCTTTCTTT

j_call: TRBJ2-1
clone_size: few
v_call: TRBV20-1
d_call: TRBD2
cdr3_aa: CSAMTLSGGLYNEQFF
cdr3_nt: TGCAGTGCCATGACTCTTAGCGGGGGGCTCTACAATGAGCAGTTCTTC

j_call: TRBJ2-3
clone_size: -
v_call: TRBV5-4
d_call: -
cdr3_aa: CASSLEQGSDTQYF
cdr3_nt: TGTGCCAGCAGCTTGGAACAGGGATCAGATACGCAGTATTTT

j_call: TRBJ1-2
clone_size: -
v_call: TRBV29-1
d_call: -
cdr3_aa: CSARHAGGYTF
cdr3_nt: TGCAGCGCCAGACACGCTGGTGGCTACACCTTC

j_call: TRBJ2-5
clone_size: -
v_call: TRBV20-1
d_call: -
cdr3_aa: CSARRRQETQYF
cdr3_nt: TGCAGTGCTAGACGACGGCAAGAGACCCAGTACTTC

j_call: TRBJ1-2
clone_size: -
v_call: TRBV12-3/TRBV12-4
d_call: -
cdr3_aa: CASSLVASSYGYTF
cdr3_nt: TGTGCCAGCAGTTTAGTGGCCAGTTCCTATGGCTACACCTTC

j_call: TRBJ2-1
clone_size: -
v_call: TRBV5-1
d_call: TRBD2
cdr3_aa: CASSSRTGTGGEQFF
cdr3_nt: TGCGCCAGCAGCTCTAGGACCGGGACGGGAGGTGAGCAGTTCTTC

j_call: TRBJ2-5
clone_size: many
v_call: TRBV10-3
d_call: -
cdr3_aa: CAARGAQGQETQYF
cdr3_nt: TGTGCCGCTAGAGGTGCCCAGGGTCAAGAGACCCAGTACTTC

j_call: TRBJ1-5
clone_size: few
v_call: TRBV5-1
d_call: -
cdr3_aa: CASSLVPGGNQPQHF
cdr3_nt: TGTGCCAGCAGCTTGGTGCCGGGTGGCAATCAGCCCCAGCATTTT

j_call: TRBJ1-6
clone_size: -
v_call: TRBV12-3/TRBV12-4
d_call: -
cdr3_aa: CASSPSLSNSPLHF
cdr3_nt: TGTGCCAGCAGTCCCAGCCTTAGCAATTCACCCCTCCACTTT